This T cell receptor (beta chain) was profiled in a study of PD-1 blockade in mismatch repair-deficient tumors. There are 15 residues in the CDR3. Germline loops: CDR1 GTSNPN, CDR2 SVGIG (reference sequence). Turning to this clone: At one end, the junction sequence differs from germline, possibly due to a read error.

Sequencing used immunoSEQ multiplex PCR; TCRdb keeps in-frame clones, though not all of them. The data contain about 100,000 clones, 82% of them singletons. The sequenced sample was peripheral blood, obtained roughly 36 weeks after starting pembrolizumab. The sequence derives from an adult with mismatch repair-deficient cancer. The chain has TRBV30 and TRBJ2-2; 8 nucleotides line up with TRBD2. CDR3 nucleotides: TGTGCATGGAGTTTGGCGGGAGGTGGGACAGGGGAGCTGTTTTTT. Translating it yields CAWSLAGGGTGELFF.